The 20 T cell receptor beta chains below all came from one sample that was sequenced in a study of blood T cell repertoires in COVID-19. Some clones are missing from TCRdb's copy, which holds only in-frame ones; the method was immunoSEQ multiplex PCR. There are hundreds of thousands of clones in the sample; roughly nine tenths occur only once, and just under 9.5% lies in the top ten. The sample consisted of PBMCs or T cells enriched from blood (not recorded which). The source is a woman in her 30s who had recovered from COVID-19.

The rearrangement uses TRBV2 and TRBJ2-3; D not certain. V lost 1 base to trimming and J lost 0 bases, with 11 bases between them. The germline gives CDR1 SNHLY, CDR2 FYNNEI. The CDR3 loop spans 16 amino acids. CDR3 region: CASSEGKIVSTDTQYF. The CDR3 DNA reads TGTGCCAGCAGTGAAGGCAAAATAGTTAGCACAGATACGCAGTATTTT.

The chain joins TRBV9 to TRBJ1-1; tentative D call: TRBD1 (6 bases). This CDR3 has 13 amino acids. V was cut by 3 bases and J by 4 bases, with 10 bases left in between. The germline gives CDR1 SGDLS, CDR2 YYNGEE. The CDR3 loop is CASSDRVSTEAFF. CDR3 bases: TGTGCCAGCAGCGACAGGGTAAGCACTGAAGCTTTCTTT.

J is TRBJ2-1 and V is TRBV6-5; D is unresolved. The length of the CDR3 is 15 residues. Trimming took off 3 bases at V and 0 bases at J, with 9 bases between the two ends. Germline CDR1 reads MNHEY; CDR2 reads SVGAGI. The CDR3 coding sequence is TGTGCCAGCAGTTATGGGCCCAGCTCCTACAATGAGCAGTTCTTC. This encodes CASSYGPSSYNEQFF.

The CDR3 loop is CASRPPGRELGRIEQFF. In nucleotides, the CDR3 is TGTGCCAGCAGACCTCCTGGTCGGGAGCTGGGCCGGATTGAGCAGTTCTTC. The chain joins TRBV27 to TRBJ2-1; a possible D gene is TRBD2 (6 bases). CDR3 length: 17 residues. Germline V lookup: CDR1 MNHEY, CDR2 SMNVEV (reference sequence). V lost 6 bases and J lost 9, with 27 bases in between.

This clone was observed once. This chain links TRBV27 with TRBJ1-2, with 7 bases identical to TRBD1. The trim removed 5 bases at V and 4 bases at J, leaving 4 bases unmatched. Germline V gene sequence: CDR1 MNHEY, CDR2 SMNVEV (reference sequence). The CDR3 length is 13 residues. Here the CDR3 reads CASSRQGGYGYTF. Here the CDR3 DNA reads TGTGCCAGCAGTCGACAGGGTGGCTATGGCTACACCTTC.

This clone has a single count. This chain uses TRBV6-5 with TRBJ2-5, with 9 nucleotides matching TRBD2. The CDR3 has 15 residues. V shed 5 bases, J shed 5 bases, and the junction held 9 bases outside the gene matches. In germline, CDR1 is MNHEY, CDR2 SVGAGI. The CDR3 sequence: CASSPYVLAGETQYF. The CDR3 region has the DNA TGTGCCAGCAGTCCTTACGTACTAGCGGGCGAGACCCAGTACTTC.

This clone was found once. The chain combines TRBV5-1 with TRBJ2-3, with D tentatively TRBD1 (6 bases). Trimming took off 4 bases at V and 0 bases at J, with 15 bases between the two ends. Germline assignment: CDR1 SGHRS and CDR2 YFSETQ. This CDR3 region has 16 residues. As DNA, the CDR3 is TGCGCCAGCAGCCTACAGGGCTCAATTAGCACAGATACGCAGTATTTT. Its translation: CASSLQGSISTDTQYF. Looking up the rest from reference TRBV5-1 and TRBJ2-3 gives the full variable domain: KAGVTQTPRYLIKTRGQQVTLSCSPISGHRSVSWYQQTPGQGLQFLFEYFSETQRNKGNFPGRFSGRQFSNSRSEMNVSTLELGDSALYLCASSLQGSISTDTQYFGPGTRLTVL.

The gene calls are TRBV19 and TRBJ1-5; the D is unclear. The V gene's germline CDR1 is LNHDA and CDR2 SQIVND (reference sequence). Between the trimmed V and J ends, which lost 7 bases and 7 bases, there was a span of 5 bases. This CDR3 comprises 10 residues. CDR3 residues: CASIGQPQHF. The DNA of the CDR3 is TGTGCCAGTATCGGGCAGCCCCAGCATTTT.

V and J are TRBV6-2 or TRBV6-3 and TRBJ2-7; D not certain. Per germline, CDR1 MNHEY and CDR2 SVGEGT. Trimming took 1 base from V and 2 from J, leaving 6 bases between them. The CDR3 length is 13 residues. This CDR3 is CASSYFGAYEQYF. In nucleotides, the CDR3 is TGTGCCAGCAGTTACTTCGGTGCCTACGAGCAGTACTTC.

The rearrangement links TRBV27 to TRBJ2-3; a weak D match, TRBD2 (5 bases). This CDR3 is 14 amino acids long. The V end was cut by 4 bases, the J end by 5 bases, with 13 bases between. Germline-derived CDR1 and CDR2 are MNHEY and SMNVEV (reference sequence). CDR3 amino acids: CASSSPRRGDTQYF. CDR3 coding DNA: TGTGCCAGCAGTTCTCCGCGCCGGGGAGATACGCAGTATTTT.

The chain is built from TRBV28 and TRBJ1-5, with D hard to call. This CDR3 comprises 15 residues. Per the germline V gene, CDR1 is MDHEN and CDR2 is SYDVKM. Trimming removed 2 bases from V and 5 bases from J, with 13 bases in between. In DNA, the CDR3 is TGTGCCAGCAGTTTAGGTGCGGCCTCCCATCAGCCCCAGCATTTT. This sequence encodes CASSLGAASHQPQHF. Looking up the rest from reference TRBV28 and TRBJ1-5 gives the full variable domain: DVKVTQSSRYLVKRTGEKVFLECVQDMDHENMFWYRQDPGLGLRLIYFSYDVKMKEKGDIPEGYSVSREKKERFSLILESASTNQTSMYLCASSLGAASHQPQHFGDGTRLSIL.

The rearrangement links TRBV5-5 to TRBJ2-1; 7 nucleotides match TRBD1. Germline V lookup: CDR1 SGHKS, CDR2 YYEKEE (reference sequence). The CDR3 sequence is 17 residues long. With 3 bases clipped from V and 0 bases from J, the junction kept 9 bases outside the gene matches. In nucleotides, the CDR3 is TGTGCCAGCAGCTCGTTTAGACAGGGAAGCTCCTACAATGAGCAGTTCTTC. As protein: CASSSFRQGSSYNEQFF.

This clone was seen more than once but under ten times. This chain's CDR3 is CASSAIGQGFTQPQHF. The DNA for the CDR3 is TGTGCCAGCAGTGCCATAGGACAGGGATTTACTCAGCCCCAGCATTTT. The rearrangement uses TRBV2 and TRBJ1-5; TRBD1 aligns across 8 bases. CDR1 is SNHLY, CDR2 FYNNEI, per germline. V was pared by 4 bases and J by 6 bases, with 11 bases of the junction left unmatched. The CDR3 spans 16 residues. Together with reference TRBV2 and TRBJ1-5, the CDR3 gives the full variable domain: EPEVTQTPSHQVTQMGQEVILRCVPISNHLYFYWYRQILGQKVEFLVSFYNNEISEKSEIFDDQFSVERPDGSNFTLKIRSTKLEDSAMYFCASSAIGQGFTQPQHFGDGTRLSIL.

The rearrangement joins TRBV29-1 to TRBJ1-2, with TRBD1 matching 11 bases. Germline CDR1 SQVTM, CDR2 ANQGSEA. The CDR3 consists of 14 residues. With V trimmed by 4 bases and J by 5 bases, 6 bases remained unmatched. The CDR3 DNA is TGCAGCGTTGCCGGGACAGGGGGGTTTTATGGCTACACCTTC. Protein: CSVAGTGGFYGYTF.

V is TRBV30 and J is TRBJ2-2, with 8 bases fitting TRBD2. Germline V gene lookup returns CDR1 GTSNPN and CDR2 SVGIG (reference sequence). The CDR3 has 15 amino acids. V trimming: 5 bases; J trimming: 5 bases; junction bases outside the gene matches: 10. CDR3 nucleotide sequence: TGTGCCTGGGAAACTTTTAGCGGGGTTACCGGGGAGCTGTTTTTT. Amino acids: CAWETFSGVTGELFF.

This rearrangement joins TRBV2 to TRBJ2-7, with 8 bases that match TRBD2. Germline CDR1 SNHLY, CDR2 FYNNEI. The CDR3 totals 14 residues. V lost 3 bases to trimming and J lost 6 bases; unmatched junction nucleotides: 7. The CDR3 region has the DNA TGTGCCAGCAGTGATGCGGGACTAGTTCCCGAGCAGTACTTC. This encodes CASSDAGLVPEQYF.

This clone was seen just once. This clone may be a read error of a much larger clone one base away. V gene TRBV21-1 combines with J gene TRBJ2-7; TRBD2 is the table's D call and was not checked against the DNA. TRBV21-1 is reported as a pseudogene. CDR3 length: 15 amino acids. The CDR3 protein is CASSKGTSGSHKQYF. CDR3 nucleotides: TGTGCCAGCAGCAAAGGTACTAGCGGGAGCCACAAGCAGTACTTC.

The V and J genes are TRBV2 and TRBJ2-2; tentatively, D is TRBD1 (6 bases). Trimming stripped 6 bases from V and 1 base from J, with 9 bases between. This CDR3 region has 14 residues. Germline assignment: CDR1 SNHLY and CDR2 FYNNEI. CDR3 region: CASRWGQNTGELFF. CDR3 in DNA: TGTGCCAGCAGATGGGGACAGAACACCGGGGAGCTGTTTTTT.

This clone was detected only a few times. V gene TRBV5-4 combines with J gene TRBJ2-5; TRBD2 matches at 11 bases. Per germline, CDR1 SGHNT and CDR2 YYREEE (reference sequence). The V gene end was trimmed by 4 bases and the J gene end by 5 bases; junction bases not matched to a gene: 7. This CDR3 is built from 15 residues. CDR3: CASSGGLAVGETQYF. CDR3 DNA sequence: TGTGCCAGCAGCGGGGGACTAGCGGTGGGGGAGACCCAGTACTTC.

A single count supports this clone. The V and J genes are TRBV10-3 and TRBJ1-2; D uncertain. The ends were cut back, 2 bases at V and 4 bases at J, with 8 bases in the middle. CDR1 and CDR2 (germline): ENHRY, SYGVKD. The CDR3 runs to 13 residues. CDR3 bases: TGTGCCATCAGTGAGAGGGAGCTCTATGGCTACACCTTC. It encodes CAISERELYGYTF.